A selection of T cell receptor beta chains follows, all from one sample in a study of cytomegalovirus exposure and HLA in healthy donors. Using immunoSEQ multiplex PCR, the repertoire was profiled, and TCRdb retains in-frame clones only, with some absent. This sample carries tens of thousands of clones, 65% to 90% of them seen once, and the ten largest clones take roughly a tenth. Specimen: PBMCs. The receptors stem from a woman between 18 and 30 years old in good health and CMV-seropositive. The CDR3 runs from the conserved cysteine through the conserved F or W. The D gene is left open where the match is weak. For some rows the clone size is stated as once, few or many, or as a class when expanded; others skip it.

v_call	j_call	clone_size	d_call	cdr3_nt	cdr3_aa
TRBV5-6	TRBJ2-7	NA	TRBD2	TGTGCCAGCAGCGCCTGGACTAGCGGGAGGGATCACTACGAGCAGTACTTC	CASSAWTSGRDHYEQYF
TRBV19	TRBJ1-4	NA	NA	TGTGCCAGTAGTATGGGTTGGACATTCGACGAAAAACTGTTTTTT	CASSMGWTFDEKLFF
TRBV5-5	TRBJ2-1	NA	TRBD1	TGTGCCAGCAGCTGGGACAGGGGAATCTACAATGAGCAGTTCTTC	CASSWDRGIYNEQFF
TRBV25-1	TRBJ2-3	NA	TRBD1	TGTGCCAGCAGTGAACGGGCTCGACAGGGGGAGACAGATACGCAGTATTTT	CASSERARQGETDTQYF
TRBV7-2	TRBJ1-5	NA	TRBD1	TGTGCCAGCAGCCTCATTCCGGGACAGAAAGATCAGCCCCAGCATTTT	CASSLIPGQKDQPQHF
TRBV7-2	TRBJ2-3	NA	NA	TGTGCCAGCAGCGACGAGAACGGACACACAGATACGCAGTATTTT	CASSDENGHTDTQYF
TRBV19	TRBJ2-3	NA	TRBD2	TGTGCCAGTAGGGAGGGAGGGGTGGCTAGCACAGATACGCAGTATTTT	CASREGGVASTDTQYF
TRBV6-4	TRBJ2-1	few	TRBD2	TGTGCCAGTGGTGTTAGAGCGGGGGGCTACAATGAGCAGTTCTTC	CASGVRAGGYNEQFF
TRBV7-9	TRBJ2-3	NA	TRBD2	TGTGCCAGCAGCAGCTCTAGCGGGGATACGCAGTATTTT	CASSSSSGDTQYF
TRBV19	TRBJ2-7	NA	NA	TGTGCCAGTAGTATTGGGGCTTTTAGCTCCTACGAGCAGTACTTC	CASSIGAFSSYEQYF
TRBV5-1	TRBJ2-2	NA	TRBD2	TGCGCCAGCAGCTTTGGGCTGATAGCGGGAGGAACGAACACCGGGGAGCTGTTTTTT	CASSFGLIAGGTNTGELFF
TRBV5-1	TRBJ2-7	few	NA	TGCGCCAGCAGCTCCCAGGGTTTTGCCGGCGGCACCTACGAGCAGTACTTC	CASSSQGFAGGTYEQYF
TRBV12-5	TRBJ2-2	NA	TRBD1	TGTGCTAGTGGAAAAGGACAGGGAAACACCGGGGAGCTGTTTTTT	CASGKGQGNTGELFF
TRBV7-6	TRBJ2-3	NA	TRBD2	TGTGCCAGCAGCTCGCTAGCGGGAGGAACCACAGATACGCAGTATTTT	CASSSLAGGTTDTQYF
TRBV6-5	TRBJ1-1	few	NA	TGTGCCAGCAGACGAGGCAGTATGACTGAAGCTTTCTTT	CASRRGSMTEAFF
TRBV7-6	TRBJ2-2	NA	NA	TGTGCCAGCAGCTCCCAGGAGGGCACCGGGACTCTTTCTGACGGGGAGCTGTTTTTT	CASSSQEGTGTLSDGELFF
TRBV7-9	TRBJ2-7	NA	TRBD1	TGTGCCAGCAGCTCAGACAGGGACAAGGGCAACGAGCAGTACTTC	CASSSDRDKGNEQYF
TRBV6-1	TRBJ2-7	NA	TRBD2	TGTGCCAGCAGTTGGGCGGGAGGGCTCTACGAGCAGTACTTC	CASSWAGGLYEQYF
TRBV28	TRBJ1-5	NA	NA	TGTGCCAGCTTACGGGACACTAATCAGCCCCAGCATTTT	CASLRDTNQPQHF
TRBV7-3	TRBJ1-5	NA	NA	TGTGCCAGCAGCTCGGGTAGCAATCAGCCCCAGCATTTT	CASSSGSNQPQHF
TRBV4-1	TRBJ2-3	NA	TRBD2	TGCGCCAGCAGCCAAGTCCCTAGCGGGGGGGCAGATACGCAGTATTTT	CASSQVPSGGADTQYF
TRBV7-7	TRBJ2-2	once	TRBD1	TGTGCTAGCAGCCGACAGGGGGCAGCCGGGGAGCTGTTTTTT	CASSRQGAAGELFF
TRBV7-2	TRBJ1-2	NA	TRBD1	TGTGCCAGCAGCTCCCCCGGGACAGGGGAACTTGGTGGCTATGGCTACACCTTC	CASSSPGTGELGGYGYTF
TRBV5-6	TRBJ2-5	NA	NA	TGTGCCAGCAGCTCGGATACGAAGGGACTGCTACGTACCCAGTACTTC	CASSSDTKGLLRTQYF
TRBV6-5	TRBJ2-3	few	TRBD2	TGTGCCAGCAGTGACTCGCGGGGGGGCACAGATACGCAGTATTTT	CASSDSRGGTDTQYF
TRBV5-1	TRBJ1-1	NA	TRBD1	TGCGCCAGCAGCCCCGGTGACAGGGATGGTGGTGAAGCTTTCTTT	CASSPGDRDGGEAFF
TRBV5-5	TRBJ2-1	NA	TRBD1	TGTGCCAGCAGCCCACCGGACAGGGGGTTTAAGAATGAGCAGTTCTTC	CASSPPDRGFKNEQFF
TRBV5-4	TRBJ2-6	NA	NA	TGTGCCAGCAGCTGGGGGCGCGTAACGGGCTCTGGGGCCAACGTCCTGACTTTC	CASSWGRVTGSGANVLTF
TRBV5-1	TRBJ1-5	NA	TRBD1	TGCGCCAGCAGCCCCGGGACAGGCAACATAGAGCCCCAGCATTTT	CASSPGTGNIEPQHF
TRBV28	TRBJ2-7	NA	TRBD1	TGTGCCAGCAGTACGTACCCGGGACAGGAGAGCTCCTACGAGCAGTACTTC	CASSTYPGQESSYEQYF
TRBV11-2	TRBJ2-4	NA	NA	TGTGCCAGCAGCTTACTAAACATTCAGTACTTC	CASSLLNIQYF
TRBV10-3	TRBJ1-2	NA	NA	TGTGCCATCAGTGAGCTGGTAGATGGCTACACCTTC	CAISELVDGYTF
TRBV19	TRBJ2-7	NA	TRBD2	TGTGCCAGTAGTTATGGGGCTAGCGGCTCCTACGAGCAGTACTTC	CASSYGASGSYEQYF
TRBV28	TRBJ2-7	NA	TRBD2	TGTGCCAGCAGTTCGCCTAGCGGGGGGGCCTTTACGGCGCAGTACTTC	CASSSPSGGAFTAQYF
TRBV27	TRBJ2-3	once	NA	TGTGCCAGCAGTTTCTCTTCTTCCACAGATACGCAGTATTTT	CASSFSSSTDTQYF